A single sample is the source of the 5 T cell receptor beta chains below, sequenced in a study of blood T cell repertoires in COVID-19. Sequencing was performed with immunoSEQ multiplex PCR; in TCRdb, only in-frame clones are kept and a portion is missing. The table includes about 350,000 clones, about 88% detected once. Sequencing was carried out using PBMCs or T cells enriched from blood (not recorded which). Every receptor here comes from a woman in her 30s who had recovered from COVID-19.

The sample holds a few counts of this clone. The chain uses TRBV19 and TRBJ2-3, with 10 bases lining up with TRBD2. The J segment lost 5 bases and the V segment lost 9 bases, leaving 5 bases of the junction unmatched. Germline CDR1 and CDR2: LNHDA and SQIVND (reference sequence). CDR3 length equals 13 residues. CDR3 region: CASRAGGQDTQYF. As DNA, the CDR3 is TGTGCCAGCCGAGCGGGAGGGCAAGATACGCAGTATTTT.

The CDR3 DNA reads as TGCGCCAGCAGCCAAGCGACGGGTCACACTGAAGCTTTCTTT. Translation gives CASSQATGHTEAFF. The chain carries TRBV4-1 and TRBJ1-1; D gene unclear. The CDR3 contains 14 residues. Germline CDR1 MGHRA, CDR2 YSYEKL. V dropped 1 base and J dropped 3 bases, with 9 bases sitting between them.

The rearrangement uses TRBV5-6 and TRBJ1-6; D is ambiguous. Germline values: CDR1 SGHDT, CDR2 YYEEEE. The CDR3 totals 14 residues. Deletions cut 1 base from V and 7 bases from J, with 9 bases between. CDR3 sequence: CASSLLTANSPLHF. The CDR3, as DNA: TGTGCCAGCAGCTTGCTCACAGCAAATTCACCCCTCCACTTT.

V is TRBV7-3 and J is TRBJ2-5; 9 positions agree with TRBD2. The trim removed 0 bases at V and 5 bases at J, leaving 4 bases unmatched. This CDR3 is 15 amino acids long. Germline V gene lookup returns CDR1 SGHTA and CDR2 FQGTGA. This chain's CDR3 is CASSLTAGGLETQYF. The CDR3 coding sequence is TGTGCCAGCAGCTTAACTGCGGGGGGGCTGGAGACCCAGTACTTC.

This clone was counted between two and nine times. This chain joins TRBV6-4 and TRBJ2-2; 7 bases fit TRBD2. Germline V lookup: CDR1 MRHNA, CDR2 SNTAGT. CDR3 size: 14 residues. V was pared by 6 bases and J by 6 bases, with 7 bases of the junction left unmatched. CDR3 residues: CASSPSGVSGELFF. CDR3 nucleotide sequence: TGTGCCAGCAGCCCAAGCGGGGTATCCGGGGAGCTGTTTTTT.